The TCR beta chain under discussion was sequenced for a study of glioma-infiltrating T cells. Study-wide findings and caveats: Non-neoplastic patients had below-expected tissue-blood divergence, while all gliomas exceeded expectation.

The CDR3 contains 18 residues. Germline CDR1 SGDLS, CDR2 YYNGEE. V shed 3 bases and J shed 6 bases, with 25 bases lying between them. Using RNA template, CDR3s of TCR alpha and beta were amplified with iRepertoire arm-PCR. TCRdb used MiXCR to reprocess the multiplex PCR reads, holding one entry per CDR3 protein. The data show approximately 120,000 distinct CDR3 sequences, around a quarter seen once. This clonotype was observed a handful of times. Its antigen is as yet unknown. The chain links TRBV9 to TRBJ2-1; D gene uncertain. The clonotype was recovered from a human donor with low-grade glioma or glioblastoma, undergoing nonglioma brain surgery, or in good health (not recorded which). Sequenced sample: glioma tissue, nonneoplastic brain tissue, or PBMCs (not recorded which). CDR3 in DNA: TGTGCCAGCAGCGCCCCCCCCCTCGGAGTATCCTTGAGCAATGAGCAGTTCTTC. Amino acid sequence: CASSAPPLGVSLSNEQFF.